This entry lists 25 T cell receptor beta chains sequenced from one sample in a study of long-term antiretroviral therapy in people with HIV. The assay used was immunoSEQ (version v3.0), run at survey level. Method: immunoSEQ multiplex PCR; TCRdb's copy keeps in-frame clones and lacks some. The table lists tens of thousands of clones, about 85% of them singletons, with approximately 8% in the top ten. Specimen: unsorted PBMCs, collected 3 years after starting antiretroviral therapy. These TCRs come from a man aged 35 to 55 with HIV.

The chain links TRBV6-5 to TRBJ1-3; D is unresolved. The length of the CDR3 is 15 residues. V lost 8 bases and J lost 4, with 18 bases in between. Germline assignment: CDR1 MNHEY and CDR2 SVGAGI. The CDR3: CASGSPQAGGNTIYF. CDR3 bases: TGTGCCAGCGGCTCACCGCAGGCGGGCGGAAACACCATATATTTT.

The J gene is TRBJ2-7, the V gene TRBV10-2, with D tentatively TRBD2 (7 bases). V was shortened by 2 bases and J by 6 bases, with 14 bases between the two germline ends. CDR1 WSHSY and CDR2 SAAADI come from the germline V gene. This CDR3 region has 14 residues. The CDR3 DNA is TGCGCCAGCAGTGAGGGGGGGGGCCTTTCCGAGCAGTACTTC. Its translation is CASSEGGGLSEQYF.

This chain links TRBV4-2 with TRBJ2-2; 8 nucleotides align to TRBD2. CDR1 and CDR2 (germline): LGHNA, YNFKEQ. The CDR3 loop spans 19 amino acids. Trimming cost V 0 bases and J 5 bases; bases outside gene matches: 14. For the CDR3, the DNA is TGTGCCAGCAGCCAAGATCTTCGGGGGGGGCGGTCGCGAACCGGGGAGCTGTTTTTT. It codes for CASSQDLRGGRSRTGELFF.

The genes are TRBV27 and TRBJ1-2; tentatively, D is TRBD1 (5 bases). This CDR3 has 13 residues. Germline CDR1 MNHEY, CDR2 SMNVEV (reference sequence). V shed 3 bases and J shed 7 bases, with 12 bases lying between them. CDR3 sequence reads: CASSLRQGSGYTF. The DNA for the CDR3 is TGTGCCAGCAGTTTGCGGCAGGGCTCTGGCTACACCTTC.

The gene calls are TRBV13 and TRBJ2-2, with 10 positions matching TRBD1. V lost 5 bases and J lost 5; bases outside the gene matches: 5. Germline loops: CDR1 PRHDT, CDR2 FYEKMQ (reference sequence). The CDR3 has 15 amino acids. This CDR3 is CASSADRGLTGELFF. For the CDR3, the DNA is TGTGCCAGCAGCGCAGACAGGGGGCTTACCGGGGAGCTGTTTTTT.

The rearrangement joins TRBV19 to TRBJ1-5; D is uncertain. V was clipped by 1 base and J by 1 base, with 8 bases between them. The CDR3 consists of 15 residues. The germline gives CDR1 LNHDA, CDR2 SQIVND (reference sequence). Here the CDR3 reads CASSIGQQSNQPQHF. The CDR3 nucleotides are TGTGCCAGTAGTATAGGTCAGCAAAGCAATCAGCCCCAGCATTTT. The full variable domain, rest sourced from reference TRBV19 and TRBJ1-5, is DGGITQSPKYLFRKEGQNVTLSCEQNLNHDAMYWYRQDPGQGLRLIYYSQIVNDFQKGDIAEGYSVSREKKESFPLTVTSAQKNPTAFYLCASSIGQQSNQPQHFGDGTRLSIL.

The chain recombines TRBV7-9 with TRBJ1-2, with a possible D match to TRBD1 (6 bases). V was pared by 1 base and J by 6 bases, with 12 bases between. The CDR3 totals 14 residues. Germline V CDR1 and CDR2: SEHNR, FQNEAQ (reference sequence). This CDR3 is CASSLGTEGDGYTF. In DNA, the CDR3 is TGTGCCAGCAGCTTAGGGACAGAAGGAGATGGCTACACCTTC.

This clone was found once. The chain couples TRBV6-1 to TRBJ1-2; possible D gene TRBD1, 5 bases. CDR3 size: 13 residues. Germline CDR1 reads MNHNS; CDR2 reads SASEGT. With 3 bases removed from V and 4 bases from J, the gap between germline ends came to 9 bases. In DNA, the CDR3 is TGTGCCAGCAGTGATGGGGCCCTCTATGGCTACACCTTC. Amino acids: CASSDGALYGYTF.

The V and J genes are TRBV7-7 and TRBJ1-1, with 8 bases that match TRBD1. With V trimmed by 5 bases and J by 2 bases, 7 bases remained unmatched. The CDR3 runs to 15 residues. Per the germline V gene, CDR1 is SSHAT and CDR2 is FNYEAQ (reference sequence). CDR3 in amino acids: CASSPLDRANTEAFF. DNA of the CDR3: TGTGCCAGCAGCCCACTGGACAGGGCAAACACTGAAGCTTTCTTT.

The chain is built from TRBV19 and TRBJ2-7; D is possibly TRBD1 or TRBD2 (6 bases each). The CDR3 extends over 13 amino acids. Trimming removed 3 bases from V and 6 bases from J, with 12 bases in between. Germline lookup yields CDR1 LNHDA and CDR2 SQIVND (reference sequence). CDR3 region: CASSMGASAEQYF. In DNA form, the CDR3 reads TGTGCCAGTAGTATGGGGGCTAGCGCCGAGCAGTACTTC.

The rearrangement links TRBV29-1 to TRBJ1-2, with D possibly TRBD1 on 5 matching bases. V lost 7 bases, J lost 6 bases, and 9 bases lay in between. Per germline, CDR1 SQVTM and CDR2 ANQGSEA. The CDR3 has 10 amino acids. The CDR3 DNA reads as TGCAGCGGAGGGACGGATGGCTACACCTTC. As protein: CSGGTDGYTF.

The chain links TRBV6-5 to TRBJ2-5; D remains unclear. In germline, CDR1 is MNHEY, CDR2 SVGAGI. V lost 2 bases to trimming and J lost 7 bases, with 14 bases between them. The CDR3 is 14 amino acids. CDR3 DNA sequence: TGTGCCAGCAGTTACCCCGGGCGAAAAGGGACCCAGTACTTC. It translates to CASSYPGRKGTQYF.

This rearrangement joins TRBV6-6 to TRBJ2-2, with D possibly matching TRBD2 (7 bases). With 6 bases removed from V and 2 bases from J, the gap between germline ends came to 16 bases. The CDR3 has 16 residues. CDR1 and CDR2 from the germline V gene are MNHNY and SVGAGI (reference sequence). CDR3 bases: TGTGCCAGCAGGCCCTTGGGCGGGGGCAACACCGGGGAGCTGTTTTTT. Translating gives CASRPLGGGNTGELFF.

V gene TRBV7-9 combines with J gene TRBJ2-1, with D maybe TRBD2 (5 bases). CDR3 length: 15 amino acids. The germline gives CDR1 SEHNR, CDR2 FQNEAQ (reference sequence). Deletions cut 5 bases from V and 4 bases from J, with 15 bases between. CDR3 DNA sequence: TGTGCCAGCAGCCAGAGGGCCGTTCAGTACAATGAGCAGTTCTTC. Its protein product is CASSQRAVQYNEQFF.

The rearrangement joins TRBV5-1 to TRBJ2-3; weak D call: TRBD1 (6 bases). V dropped 3 bases and J dropped 1 base, with 6 bases sitting between them. Germline lookup yields CDR1 SGHRS and CDR2 YFSETQ. This CDR3 has 13 amino acids. The CDR3 spells CASSYRGTDTQYF. As DNA, the CDR3 is TGCGCCAGCAGCTACAGGGGCACAGATACGCAGTATTTT.

The chain combines TRBV7-8 with TRBJ2-1; tentatively, D is TRBD1 (6 bases). Per germline, CDR1 SGHVS and CDR2 FQNEAQ. This CDR3 is 14 amino acids long. Trimming left V 5 bases short and J 9 bases short, with 17 bases between. The CDR3 is CASSPKGLGGEQFF. The CDR3 coding sequence is TGTGCCAGCAGCCCTAAGGGGTTAGGGGGTGAGCAGTTCTTC.

The chain recombines TRBV29-1 with TRBJ2-3; tentatively, D is TRBD2 (6 bases). Trimming shortened V by 2 bases and J by 0 bases, and 21 bases separated the two germline ends. CDR1 and CDR2 from the germline V gene are SQVTM and ANQGSEA. The CDR3 spans 18 residues. CDR3 in amino acids: CSVEWLLSGGTSTDTQYF. CDR3 coding DNA: TGCAGCGTTGAATGGCTCTTGTCGGGCGGGACTAGCACAGATACGCAGTATTTT.

In DNA, the CDR3 is TGTGCCAGCAGCTTAGCTAGGGGGGTTGATCAGACCCAGTACTTC. Its protein is CASSLARGVDQTQYF. This chain joins TRBV7-9 and TRBJ2-5; tentatively, D is TRBD1 or TRBD2 (6 bases each). V lost 0 bases and J lost 6, with 14 bases in between. The germline V gene has CDR1 SEHNR and CDR2 FQNEAQ (reference sequence). The CDR3 sequence is 15 residues long.

The chain joins TRBV6-1 to TRBJ1-3; TRBD1 is a possible D gene (6 bases). V dropped 1 base and J dropped 8 bases, with 15 bases sitting between them. CDR1 MNHNS and CDR2 SASEGT come from the germline V gene. The CDR3 is 15 amino acids. CDR3 DNA: TGTGCCAGCAGTGAAGACAGGGCATTAGGGGACACCATATATTTT. The encoded protein is CASSEDRALGDTIYF.

DNA of the CDR3: TGTGCCAGCACCATGACAGGGTCCGAAGTTAGTACCGGGGAGCTGTTTTTT. Its translation: CASTMTGSEVSTGELFF. The chain couples TRBV7-6 to TRBJ2-2; 7 positions match TRBD1. This CDR3 is 17 amino acids long. CDR1 and CDR2 (germline): SGHVS, FNYEAQ. J lost 5 bases, V lost 7 bases, and 16 bases had no gene match.

V usage is TRBV7-8 and J usage is TRBJ1-5; no firm D call. Per the germline V gene, CDR1 is SGHVS and CDR2 is FQNEAQ. Trimming took 2 bases from V and 4 from J, leaving 9 bases between them. CDR3 length: 14 amino acids. The CDR3 DNA reads TGTGCCAGCAGCTTAATCGCAAGTAATCAGCCCCAGCATTTT. This gives the protein CASSLIASNQPQHF.

The chain couples TRBV5-5 to TRBJ2-7; no clear D. Trimming removed 0 bases at V and 6 bases at J, with 13 bases between. CDR3 length equals 14 residues. Germline V gene data show CDR1 as SGHKS and CDR2 as YYEKEE (reference sequence). CDR3 coding DNA: TGTGCCAGCAGCTTGGACTGGATGGGCTCCGAGCAGTACTTC. Its translation: CASSLDWMGSEQYF.

This clone was seen a single time. The genes are TRBV5-1 and TRBJ2-7; D is possibly TRBD1 or TRBD2 (5 bases each). The V end was cut by 1 base, the J end by 0 bases, with 8 bases between. The germline CDR1 and CDR2 sequences are SGHRS and YFSETQ. The CDR3 is 14 amino acids. The CDR3 is CASSLYGGSYEQYF. DNA for the CDR3: TGCGCCAGCAGCTTGTATGGGGGCTCCTACGAGCAGTACTTC.

The chain employs TRBV4-1 and TRBJ2-7; 7 bases are a match to TRBD2. Germline V gives CDR1 MGHRA, CDR2 YSYEKL. V lost 2 bases to trimming and J lost 0 bases; unmatched junction nucleotides: 10. This CDR3 spans 17 amino acids. The CDR3: CASSQTRLAEFSYEQYF. As DNA, the CDR3 is TGCGCCAGCAGCCAAACGCGACTAGCCGAGTTCTCCTACGAGCAGTACTTC.

This rearrangement joins TRBV19 to TRBJ1-5; unclear D gene. CDR3 length: 15 residues. Germline V CDR1 and CDR2: LNHDA, SQIVND (reference sequence). V lost 0 bases, J lost 7 bases, and 13 bases lay in between. The CDR3 DNA sequence: TGTGCCAGTAGTATAGAGGACTCCGTGGGCCAGCCCCAGCATTTT. Translating it yields CASSIEDSVGQPQHF.